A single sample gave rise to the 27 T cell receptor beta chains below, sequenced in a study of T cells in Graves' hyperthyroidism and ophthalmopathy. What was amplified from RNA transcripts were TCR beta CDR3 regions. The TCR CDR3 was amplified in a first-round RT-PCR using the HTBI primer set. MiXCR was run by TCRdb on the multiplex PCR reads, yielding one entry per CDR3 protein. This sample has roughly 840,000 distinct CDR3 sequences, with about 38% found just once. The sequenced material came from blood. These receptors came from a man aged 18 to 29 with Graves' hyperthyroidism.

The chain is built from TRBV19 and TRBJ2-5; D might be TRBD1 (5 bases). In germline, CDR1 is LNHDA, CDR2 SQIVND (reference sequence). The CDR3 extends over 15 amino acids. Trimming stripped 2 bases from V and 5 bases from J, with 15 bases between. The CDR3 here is CASSISQQARETQYF. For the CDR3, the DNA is TGTGCCAGTAGTATAAGCCAACAGGCTCGGGAGACCCAGTACTTC.

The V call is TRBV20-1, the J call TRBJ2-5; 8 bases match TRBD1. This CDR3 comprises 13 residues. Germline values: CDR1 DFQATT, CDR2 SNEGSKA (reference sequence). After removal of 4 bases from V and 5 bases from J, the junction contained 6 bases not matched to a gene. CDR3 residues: CSATPTGEETQYF. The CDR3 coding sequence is TGCAGTGCTACCCCGACAGGGGAGGAGACCCAGTACTTC.

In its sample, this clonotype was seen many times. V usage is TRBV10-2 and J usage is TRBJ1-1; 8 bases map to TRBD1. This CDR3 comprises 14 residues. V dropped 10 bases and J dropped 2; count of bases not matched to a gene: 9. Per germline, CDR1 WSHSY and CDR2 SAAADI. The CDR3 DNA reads TGCGCCACCATAGGACAGGGAGCAAACACTGAAGCTTTCTTT. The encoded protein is CATIGQGANTEAFF.

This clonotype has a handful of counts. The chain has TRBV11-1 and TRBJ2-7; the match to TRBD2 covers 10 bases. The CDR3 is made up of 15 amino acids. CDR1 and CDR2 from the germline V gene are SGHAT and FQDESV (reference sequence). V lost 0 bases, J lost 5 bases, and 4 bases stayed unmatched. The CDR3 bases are TGTGCCAGCAGCTTAGCGCCAGCGGGGGGGCACGAGCAGTACTTC. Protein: CASSLAPAGGHEQYF.

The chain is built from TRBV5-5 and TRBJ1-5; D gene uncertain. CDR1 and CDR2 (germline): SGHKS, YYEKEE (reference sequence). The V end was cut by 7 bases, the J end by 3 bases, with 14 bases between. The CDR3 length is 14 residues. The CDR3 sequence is CASSNSPNNQPQHF. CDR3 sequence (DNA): TGTGCCAGCTCAAACAGCCCGAACAATCAGCCCCAGCATTTT.

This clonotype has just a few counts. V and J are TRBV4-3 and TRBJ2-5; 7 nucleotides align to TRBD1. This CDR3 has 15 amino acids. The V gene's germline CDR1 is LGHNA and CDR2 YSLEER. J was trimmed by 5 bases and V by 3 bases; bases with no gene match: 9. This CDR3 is CASSHSWTGGETQYF. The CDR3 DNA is TGCGCCAGCAGCCACTCCTGGACAGGCGGCGAGACCCAGTACTTC.

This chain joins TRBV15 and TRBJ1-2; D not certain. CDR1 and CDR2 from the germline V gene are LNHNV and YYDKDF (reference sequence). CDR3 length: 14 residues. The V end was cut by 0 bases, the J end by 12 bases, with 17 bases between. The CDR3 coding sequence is TGTGCCACCAGCAGAGATCAGTTGGGCTCTGGAAACACCTTC. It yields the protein CATSRDQLGSGNTF.

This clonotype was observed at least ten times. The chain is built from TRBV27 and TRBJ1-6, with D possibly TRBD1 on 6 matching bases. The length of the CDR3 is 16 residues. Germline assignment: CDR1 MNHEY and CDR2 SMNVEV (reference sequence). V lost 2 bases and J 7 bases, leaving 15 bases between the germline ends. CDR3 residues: CASSLGQGFGNSPLHF. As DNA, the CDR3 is TGTGCCAGCAGTTTAGGGCAGGGGTTCGGGAATTCACCCCTCCACTTT.

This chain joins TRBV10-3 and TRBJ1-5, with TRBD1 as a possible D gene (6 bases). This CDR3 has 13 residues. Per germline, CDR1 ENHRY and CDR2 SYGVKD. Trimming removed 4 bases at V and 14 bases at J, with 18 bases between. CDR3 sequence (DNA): TGTGCCATCAGTGGCCAGGGGAACGGCTACGAGCATTTT. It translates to CAISGQGNGYEHF.

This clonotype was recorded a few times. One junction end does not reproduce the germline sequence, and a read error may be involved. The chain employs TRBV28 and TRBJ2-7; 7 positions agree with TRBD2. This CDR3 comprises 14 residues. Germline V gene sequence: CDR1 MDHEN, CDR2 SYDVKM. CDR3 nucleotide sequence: TGTGCTAGCAGTTCTCAGGCTAGCGGCTACGAGCAGTACTTC. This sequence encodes CASSSQASGYEQYF.

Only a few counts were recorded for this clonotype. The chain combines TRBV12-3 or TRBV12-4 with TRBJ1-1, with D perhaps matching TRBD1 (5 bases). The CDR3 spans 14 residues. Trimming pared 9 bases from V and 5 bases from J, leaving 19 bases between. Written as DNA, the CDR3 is TGTGCCAGTTCTGAGACCGGGAGGGGAACTGAAGCTTTCTTT. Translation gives CASSETGRGTEAFF.

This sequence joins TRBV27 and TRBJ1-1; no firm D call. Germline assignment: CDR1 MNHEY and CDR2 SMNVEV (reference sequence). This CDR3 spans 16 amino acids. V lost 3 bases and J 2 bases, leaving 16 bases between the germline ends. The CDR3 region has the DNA TGTGCCAGCAGTTTGGTAAGGGCAGATGCTAACACTGAAGCTTTCTTT. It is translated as CASSLVRADANTEAFF.

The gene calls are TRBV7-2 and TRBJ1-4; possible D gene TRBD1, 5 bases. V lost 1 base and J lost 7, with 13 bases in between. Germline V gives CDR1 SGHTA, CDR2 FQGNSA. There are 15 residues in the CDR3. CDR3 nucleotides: TGTGCCAGCAGCTTAGTGGCTGGTGGGGGTGAAAAACTGTTTTTT. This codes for CASSLVAGGGEKLFF.

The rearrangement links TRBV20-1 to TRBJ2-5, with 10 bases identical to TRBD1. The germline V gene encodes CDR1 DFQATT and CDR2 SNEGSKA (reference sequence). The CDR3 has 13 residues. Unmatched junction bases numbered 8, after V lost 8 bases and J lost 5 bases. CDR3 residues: CSTGTGVGETQYF. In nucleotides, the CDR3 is TGCAGTACCGGGACAGGGGTGGGGGAGACCCAGTACTTC.

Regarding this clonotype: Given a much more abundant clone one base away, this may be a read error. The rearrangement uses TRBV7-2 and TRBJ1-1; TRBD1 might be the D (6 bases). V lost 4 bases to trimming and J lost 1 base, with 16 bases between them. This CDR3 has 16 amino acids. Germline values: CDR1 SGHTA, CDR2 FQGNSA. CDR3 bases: TGTGCCAGCAGCTCACCACCGGGACAAAAGAACACTGAAGCTTTCTTT. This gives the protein CASSSPPGQKNTEAFF.

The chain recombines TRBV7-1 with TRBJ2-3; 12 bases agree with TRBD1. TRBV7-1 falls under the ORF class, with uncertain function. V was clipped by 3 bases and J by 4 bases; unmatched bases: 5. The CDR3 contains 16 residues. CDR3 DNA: TGTGCCAGCAGCTCGGGACAGGGGGCGAACGCAGATACGCAGTATTTT. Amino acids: CASSSGQGANADTQYF.

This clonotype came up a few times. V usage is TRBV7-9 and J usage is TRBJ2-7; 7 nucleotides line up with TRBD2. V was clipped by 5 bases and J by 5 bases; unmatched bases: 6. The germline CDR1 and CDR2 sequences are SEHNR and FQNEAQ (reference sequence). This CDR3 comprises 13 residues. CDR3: CASSPRGVHEQYF. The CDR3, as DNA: TGTGCCAGCAGCCCCCGGGGGGTCCACGAGCAGTACTTC. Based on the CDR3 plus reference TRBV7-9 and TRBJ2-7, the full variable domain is DTGVSQNPRHKITKRGQNVTFRCDPISEHNRLYWYRQTLGQGPEFLTYFQNEAQLEKSRLLSDRFSAERPKGSFSTLEIQRTEQGDSAMYLCASSPRGVHEQYFGPGTRLTVT.

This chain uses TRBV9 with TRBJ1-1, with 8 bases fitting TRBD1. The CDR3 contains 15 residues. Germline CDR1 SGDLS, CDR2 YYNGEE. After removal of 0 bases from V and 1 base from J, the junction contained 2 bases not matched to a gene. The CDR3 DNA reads TGTGCCAGCAGCGTAGAGGGACAGGCGAACACTGAAGCTTTCTTT. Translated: CASSVEGQANTEAFF.

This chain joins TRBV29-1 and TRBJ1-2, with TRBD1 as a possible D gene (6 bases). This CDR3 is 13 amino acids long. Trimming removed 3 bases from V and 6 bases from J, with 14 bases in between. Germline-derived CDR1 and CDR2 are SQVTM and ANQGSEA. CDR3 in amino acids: CSVEWGRGNGYTF. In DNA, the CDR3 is TGCAGCGTTGAGTGGGGGCGAGGGAATGGCTACACCTTC.

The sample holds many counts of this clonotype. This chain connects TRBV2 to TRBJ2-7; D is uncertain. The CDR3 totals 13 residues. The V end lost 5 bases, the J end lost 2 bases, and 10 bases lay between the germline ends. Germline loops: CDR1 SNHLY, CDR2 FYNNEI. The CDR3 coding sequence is TGTGCCAGCAGTTACGACACAACCTACGAGCAGTACTTC. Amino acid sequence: CASSYDTTYEQYF. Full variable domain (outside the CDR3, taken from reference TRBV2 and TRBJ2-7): EPEVTQTPSHQVTQMGQEVILRCVPISNHLYFYWYRQILGQKVEFLVSFYNNEISEKSEIFDDQFSVERPDGSNFTLKIRSTKLEDSAMYFCASSYDTTYEQYFGPGTRLTVT.

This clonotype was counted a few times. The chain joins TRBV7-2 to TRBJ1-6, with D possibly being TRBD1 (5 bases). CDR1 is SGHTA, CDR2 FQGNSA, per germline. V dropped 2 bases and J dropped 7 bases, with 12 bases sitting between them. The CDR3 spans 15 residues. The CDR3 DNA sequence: TGTGCCAGCAGCTTAAGGGGTTTGGAGAATTCACCCCTCCACTTT. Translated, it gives CASSLRGLENSPLHF.

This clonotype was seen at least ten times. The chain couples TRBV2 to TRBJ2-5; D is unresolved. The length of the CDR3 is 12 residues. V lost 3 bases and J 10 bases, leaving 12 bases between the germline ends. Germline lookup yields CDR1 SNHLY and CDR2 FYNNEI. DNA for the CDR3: TGTGCCAGCAGTGACCCCCTCGATGGCCAGTACTTC. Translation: CASSDPLDGQYF.

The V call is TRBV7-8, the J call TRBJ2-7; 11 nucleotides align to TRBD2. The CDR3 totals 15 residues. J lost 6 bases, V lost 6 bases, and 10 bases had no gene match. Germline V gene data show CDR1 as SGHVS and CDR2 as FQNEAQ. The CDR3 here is CASSFPAGTSGEQYF. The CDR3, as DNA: TGTGCCAGCAGTTTTCCTGCCGGGACTAGCGGCGAGCAGTACTTC.

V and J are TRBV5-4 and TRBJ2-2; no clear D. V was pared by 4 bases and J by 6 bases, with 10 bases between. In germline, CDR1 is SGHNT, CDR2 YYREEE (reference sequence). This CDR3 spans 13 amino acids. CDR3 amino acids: CASSPQTPGELFF. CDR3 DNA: TGTGCCAGCAGCCCACAAACTCCCGGGGAGCTGTTTTTT.

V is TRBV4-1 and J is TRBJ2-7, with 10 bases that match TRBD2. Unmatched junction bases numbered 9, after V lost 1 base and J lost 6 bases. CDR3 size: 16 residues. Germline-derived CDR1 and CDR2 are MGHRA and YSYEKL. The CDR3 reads CASSQVHLAGDTEQYF. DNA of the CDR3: TGCGCCAGCAGCCAAGTTCATCTAGCGGGAGATACCGAGCAGTACTTC.

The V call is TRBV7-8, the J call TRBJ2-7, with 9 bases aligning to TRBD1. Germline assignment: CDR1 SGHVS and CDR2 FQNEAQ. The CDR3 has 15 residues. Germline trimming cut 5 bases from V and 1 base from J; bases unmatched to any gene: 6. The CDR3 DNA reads TGTGCCAGCAGCCCGACGGGACAGGGATCCTACGAGCAGTACTTC. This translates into CASSPTGQGSYEQYF.

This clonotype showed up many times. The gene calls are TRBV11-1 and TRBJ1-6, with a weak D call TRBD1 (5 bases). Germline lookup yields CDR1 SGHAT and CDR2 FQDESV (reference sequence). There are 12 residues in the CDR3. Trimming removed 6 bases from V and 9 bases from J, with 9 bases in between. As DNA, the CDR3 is TGTGCCAGCAGGGGGACCGTTTCACCCCTCCACTTT. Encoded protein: CASRGTVSPLHF.